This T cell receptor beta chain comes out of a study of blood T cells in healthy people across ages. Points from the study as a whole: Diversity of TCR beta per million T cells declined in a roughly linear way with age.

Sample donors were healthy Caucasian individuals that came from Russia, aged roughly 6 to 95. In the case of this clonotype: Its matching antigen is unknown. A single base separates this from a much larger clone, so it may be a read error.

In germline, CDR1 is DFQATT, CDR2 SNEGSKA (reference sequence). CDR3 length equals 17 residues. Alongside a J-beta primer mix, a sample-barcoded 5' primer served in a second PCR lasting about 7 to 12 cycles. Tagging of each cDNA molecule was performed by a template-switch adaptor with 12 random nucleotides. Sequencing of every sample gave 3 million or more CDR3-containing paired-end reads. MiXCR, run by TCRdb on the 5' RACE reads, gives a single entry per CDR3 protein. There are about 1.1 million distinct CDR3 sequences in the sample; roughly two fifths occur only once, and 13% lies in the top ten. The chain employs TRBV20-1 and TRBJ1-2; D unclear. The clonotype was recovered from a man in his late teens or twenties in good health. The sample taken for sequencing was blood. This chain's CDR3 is CSAREGSYLRANYGCTF. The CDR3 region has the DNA TGCAGTGCTAGAGAAGGTTCTTATCTTAGAGCTAACTATGGCTGCACCTTC.